Listed below are T cell receptor beta chains from one sample, sequenced in a study of response to subunit inactivated influenza vaccine. TCRdb used MiXCR to reprocess the RT-PCR reads, holding one entry per CDR3 protein. The profile shows fewer than 600,000 distinct CDR3 sequences, more than 7% of them singletons. The sample in question was PBMCs from blood, obtained roughly 24 months after vaccination. These receptors all stem from a man aged 45-69 years who received an inactivated influenza vaccine. The CDR3 runs from the conserved cysteine through the conserved F or W. A D gene is named only where the DNA matches it firmly. The size of a clone is reported for some rows only, either as once, few or many, or as a class for expanded clones.

d_gene: TRBD1; j_gene: TRBJ1-1; v_gene: TRBV20-1; abundance: few; CDR3aa: CSARPETGWTEAFF; CDR3nt: TGCAGTGCTAGACCCGAGACAGGGTGGACTGAAGCTTTCTTT
d_gene: -; j_gene: TRBJ2-3; v_gene: TRBV11-2; abundance: many; CDR3aa: CASSLARGTDTQYF; CDR3nt: TGTGCCAGCAGCTTAGCGAGGGGAACAGATACGCAGTATTTT
d_gene: -; j_gene: TRBJ2-2; v_gene: TRBV4-2; abundance: -; CDR3aa: CASSQMGGENTGELFF; CDR3nt: TGTGCCAGCAGCCAAATGGGAGGAGAGAACACCGGGGAGCTGTTTTTT
d_gene: -; j_gene: TRBJ2-1; v_gene: TRBV6-6; abundance: -; CDR3aa: CASSYYSYNEQFF; CDR3nt: TGTGCCAGCAGTTACTACAGCTACAATGAGCAGTTCTTC
d_gene: TRBD2; j_gene: TRBJ2-1; v_gene: TRBV7-2; abundance: -; CDR3aa: CASSLASGRAEQFF; CDR3nt: TGTGCCAGCAGCTTAGCTTCGGGGAGGGCTGAGCAGTTCTTC
d_gene: TRBD2; j_gene: TRBJ2-7; v_gene: TRBV20-1; abundance: few; CDR3aa: CSARDTLAGVYEQYF; CDR3nt: TGCAGTGCTAGAGATACGCTAGCGGGAGTGTACGAGCAGTACTTC
d_gene: TRBD2; j_gene: TRBJ2-1; v_gene: TRBV6-2/TRBV6-3; abundance: -; CDR3aa: CASMGLAGGPPRNEQFF; CDR3nt: TGTGCCAGCATGGGACTAGCGGGAGGGCCTCCCAGAAATGAGCAGTTCTTC
d_gene: TRBD1; j_gene: TRBJ2-7; v_gene: TRBV6-1; abundance: few; CDR3aa: CASRTGQGSYEQYF; CDR3nt: TGTGCCAGCAGAACGGGACAGGGCAGCTACGAGCAGTACTTC
d_gene: TRBD1; j_gene: TRBJ1-2; v_gene: TRBV12-3/TRBV12-4; abundance: few; CDR3aa: CASSFTQGARGYTF; CDR3nt: TGTGCCAGCAGTTTCACACAGGGGGCGAGAGGCTACACCTTC
d_gene: -; j_gene: TRBJ1-1; v_gene: TRBV11-2; abundance: many; CDR3aa: CASSLVGATEAFF; CDR3nt: TGTGCCAGCAGCTTAGTCGGGGCCACTGAAGCTTTCTTT
d_gene: -; j_gene: TRBJ1-2; v_gene: TRBV27; abundance: many; CDR3aa: CASSLSTASLYGYTF; CDR3nt: TGTGCCAGCAGTCTATCGACAGCTTCGCTCTATGGCTACACCTTC
d_gene: -; j_gene: TRBJ2-7; v_gene: TRBV3-2; abundance: few; CDR3aa: CASSHFGPGQGVYEQYF; CDR3nt: TGTGCCAGCAGCCATTTTGGACCGGGACAGGGGGTCTACGAGCAGTACTTC
d_gene: -; j_gene: TRBJ2-4; v_gene: TRBV4-2; abundance: -; CDR3aa: CASSGFRGAVIYF; CDR3nt: TGTGCCAGCAGTGGGTTTCGGGGGGCGGTAATCTACTTC
d_gene: -; j_gene: TRBJ1-1; v_gene: TRBV20-1; abundance: many; CDR3aa: CSAKSTRVATEAFF; CDR3nt: TGCAGTGCTAAAAGTACCAGGGTGGCGACTGAAGCTTTCTTT
d_gene: TRBD2; j_gene: TRBJ2-3; v_gene: TRBV20-1; abundance: few; CDR3aa: CSARDIAGVPPDTQYF; CDR3nt: TGCAGTGCTAGAGATATAGCGGGAGTTCCCCCAGATACGCAGTATTTT
d_gene: TRBD2; j_gene: TRBJ2-7; v_gene: TRBV20-1; abundance: few; CDR3aa: CSARDGDQRGAYEQYF; CDR3nt: TGCAGTGCTAGAGATGGAGATCAGCGGGGCGCATACGAGCAGTACTTC
d_gene: -; j_gene: TRBJ2-1; v_gene: TRBV7-8; abundance: many; CDR3aa: CASSPVRQGTYNEQFF; CDR3nt: TGTGCCAGCAGCCCGGTAAGGCAGGGAACCTACAATGAGCAGTTCTTC
d_gene: -; j_gene: TRBJ2-3; v_gene: TRBV20-1; abundance: few; CDR3aa: CSARLDRFKYSTDTQYF; CDR3nt: TGCAGTGCCAGACTAGACAGGTTCAAGTATTCAACAGATACGCAGTATTTT
d_gene: -; j_gene: TRBJ2-7; v_gene: TRBV4-3; abundance: few; CDR3aa: CASSQDLASLYEQYF; CDR3nt: TGCGCCAGCAGCCAAGATTTAGCCTCCCTCTACGAGCAGTACTTC
d_gene: -; j_gene: TRBJ1-1; v_gene: TRBV28; abundance: few; CDR3aa: CASSLLDSAEAFF; CDR3nt: TGTGCCAGCAGTTTGCTAGACAGTGCTGAAGCTTTCTTT
d_gene: -; j_gene: TRBJ1-3; v_gene: TRBV10-3; abundance: -; CDR3aa: CAISASGNTIYF; CDR3nt: TGTGCCATCAGTGCCTCTGGAAACACCATATATTTT
d_gene: TRBD2; j_gene: TRBJ2-7; v_gene: TRBV20-1; abundance: many; CDR3aa: CSARDRRLAGKHYEQYF; CDR3nt: TGCAGTGCTAGAGATCGGCGACTAGCGGGGAAACACTACGAGCAGTACTTC
d_gene: TRBD2; j_gene: TRBJ2-7; v_gene: TRBV12-3/TRBV12-4; abundance: few; CDR3aa: CASSLRLAVTYEQYF; CDR3nt: TGTGCCAGCAGTTTACGTCTAGCGGTTACCTACGAGCAGTACTTC
d_gene: TRBD2; j_gene: TRBJ2-2; v_gene: TRBV4-1; abundance: -; CDR3aa: CASSQDGLAAFTGELFF; CDR3nt: TGCGCCAGCAGCCAAGATGGACTAGCGGCCTTCACCGGGGAGCTGTTTTTT
d_gene: -; j_gene: TRBJ2-3; v_gene: TRBV5-1; abundance: many; CDR3aa: CASSVGQTYLGTDTQYF; CDR3nt: TGCGCCAGCAGCGTTGGACAAACCTACCTGGGCACAGATACGCAGTATTTT
d_gene: -; j_gene: TRBJ2-2; v_gene: TRBV6-5; abundance: many; CDR3aa: CASSYGAVGFANTGELFF; CDR3nt: TGTGCCAGCAGTTACGGGGCGGTCGGGTTCGCGAACACCGGGGAGCTGTTTTTT
d_gene: -; j_gene: TRBJ2-3; v_gene: TRBV10-3; abundance: -; CDR3aa: CAISDRTPLTNTQYF; CDR3nt: TGTGCCATCAGTGACAGAACCCCCCTCACAAATACGCAGTATTTT
d_gene: TRBD1; j_gene: TRBJ2-2; v_gene: TRBV20-1; abundance: -; CDR3aa: CSAKTGAEDTGELFF; CDR3nt: TGCAGTGCCAAAACAGGGGCCGAGGACACCGGGGAGCTGTTTTTT
d_gene: TRBD1; j_gene: TRBJ2-2; v_gene: TRBV20-1; abundance: -; CDR3aa: CSARDSGTGVTGELFF; CDR3nt: TGCAGTGCTAGAGATTCCGGGACAGGGGTCACCGGGGAGCTGTTTTTT
d_gene: -; j_gene: TRBJ2-2; v_gene: TRBV7-2; abundance: -; CDR3aa: CASRGWGGTGELFF; CDR3nt: TGTGCCAGCCGCGGGTGGGGTGGGACCGGGGAGCTGTTTTTT
d_gene: -; j_gene: TRBJ2-3; v_gene: TRBV7-8; abundance: -; CDR3aa: CASTRRVSTDTQYF; CDR3nt: TGTGCCAGCACCCGTAGGGTGAGCACAGATACGCAGTATTTT
d_gene: TRBD2; j_gene: TRBJ2-3; v_gene: TRBV20-1; abundance: few; CDR3aa: CSARALLGLVPDASTDTQYF; CDR3nt: TGCAGTGCTAGAGCGCTCTTAGGACTAGTCCCCGATGCTAGCACAGATACGCAGTATTTT
d_gene: TRBD2; j_gene: TRBJ2-1; v_gene: TRBV28; abundance: few; CDR3aa: CASNRRTSGNEQFF; CDR3nt: TGTGCCAGCAACCGCCGGACTAGCGGCAATGAGCAGTTCTTC
d_gene: -; j_gene: TRBJ1-3; v_gene: TRBV7-9; abundance: -; CDR3aa: CASSFSARGNTIYF; CDR3nt: TGTGCCAGCAGCTTCTCCGCGAGAGGAAACACCATATATTTT
d_gene: -; j_gene: TRBJ2-2; v_gene: TRBV6-1; abundance: many; CDR3aa: CASSELRPPLAELFF; CDR3nt: TGTGCCAGCAGCGAGCTTCGGCCTCCCTTGGCGGAGCTGTTTTTT
d_gene: TRBD2; j_gene: TRBJ2-1; v_gene: TRBV5-1; abundance: -; CDR3aa: CASSQPGLAGLEQFF; CDR3nt: TGCGCCAGCAGCCAACCGGGACTAGCGGGCCTTGAGCAGTTCTTC